These T cell receptor beta chains were read from a single sample in a study of blood T cell repertoires in COVID-19. Assay: immunoSEQ multiplex PCR; the TCRdb copy retains only in-frame clones and omits some. Among 250,000 to 300,000 clones, 70% to 90% were seen once, and the ten largest hold approximately 2%. Sequenced input: PBMCs or T cells enriched from blood (not recorded which). These receptors were collected from a woman aged 60-75 years in a cohort exposed to, infected with or recovered from COVID-19 (not recorded which). Both conserved end residues are part of each CDR3. A D gene is named only where the DNA matches it firmly. Clone size is not always given. Where it is, it says once, few, many or a class for expanded clones.

j_gene,v_gene,abundance,d_gene,CDR3nt,CDR3aa
TRBJ2-7,TRBV18,NA,TRBD1,TGTGCCAGCTCACCTTCAACCGGGACAGGGTACTACGAGCAGTACTTC,CASSPSTGTGYYEQYF
TRBJ2-1,TRBV28,NA,NA,TGTGCCTCCGGGGTAGCAAGTTACAATGAGCAGTTCTTC,CASGVASYNEQFF
TRBJ1-4,TRBV5-1,NA,NA,TGCGCCAGCAGCTTCGGGGGGCCTCCTGAAAAACTGTTTTTT,CASSFGGPPEKLFF
TRBJ2-7,TRBV10-1,few,NA,TGCGCCAGCAGTGAGCGACAGCATCCCTACGCGCAGTACTTC,CASSERQHPYAQYF
TRBJ1-4,TRBV2,NA,NA,TGTGCCAGCAGCCCCAACTTGTTAACTAATGAAAAACTGTTTTTT,CASSPNLLTNEKLFF
TRBJ2-5,TRBV30,once,NA,TGTGCCTGGAGGCCCGCGGGGGCGCAAGAGACCCAGTACTTC,CAWRPAGAQETQYF
TRBJ2-1,TRBV30,NA,NA,TGTGCCTGGAGTACTTCAAATGAGCAGTTCTTC,CAWSTSNEQFF
TRBJ2-2,TRBV6-5,few,TRBD2,TGTGCCAGCAGTCTTAGCGGGAGAAGTACCGGGGAGCTGTTTTTT,CASSLSGRSTGELFF
TRBJ1-2,TRBV25-1,NA,NA,TGTGCCAGCAGTGAATATGGCAGGGAGGAGTATGGCTACACCTTC,CASSEYGREEYGYTF
TRBJ1-1,TRBV7-9,NA,NA,TGTGCCAGCAGCCCCGAGGTTGAAGCTTTCTTT,CASSPEVEAFF
TRBJ1-4,TRBV27,NA,NA,TGTGCCAGCAGCTTGGGATTACCGGGAGTTAATGAAAAACTGTTTTTT,CASSLGLPGVNEKLFF
TRBJ1-1,TRBV7-2,NA,NA,TGTGCCAGCAAGTTGAGCCCGAACACTGAAGCTTTCTTT,CASKLSPNTEAFF
TRBJ1-5,TRBV5-1,NA,NA,TGCGCCAGCAGCCTCGGACACTCCGATAGCAATCAGCCCCAGCATTTT,CASSLGHSDSNQPQHF
TRBJ2-7,TRBV14,NA,TRBD2,TGTGCCAGCAGCCAAGGGGTGTTTGCGGGAGCGATCTACGAGCAGTACTTC,CASSQGVFAGAIYEQYF
TRBJ2-2,TRBV2,NA,NA,TGTGCCAGCAGCCGGACTAATACGAACACCGGGGAGCTGTTTTTT,CASSRTNTNTGELFF
TRBJ2-7,TRBV3-1/TRBV3-2,NA,TRBD1,TGTGCCAGCAGCCAAGATGGACAGGGGTTCTCCTACGAGCAGTACTTC,CASSQDGQGFSYEQYF
TRBJ2-5,TRBV7-2,NA,NA,TGTGCCAGCAGCTTAGACCGCGGGCAAGAGACCCAGTACTTC,CASSLDRGQETQYF
TRBJ1-3,TRBV19,NA,TRBD1,TGTGCCAGTAGGGGACAGGGTACAGGAAACACCATATATTTT,CASRGQGTGNTIYF
TRBJ1-6,TRBV28,NA,NA,TGTGCCAGCAGTTTGCCAGAGGTTAATTCACCCCTCCACTTT,CASSLPEVNSPLHF
TRBJ1-6,TRBV27,NA,NA,TGTGCCAGCAGTTTACGGGTGACCTATAATTCACCCCTCCACTTT,CASSLRVTYNSPLHF
TRBJ2-7,TRBV5-6,NA,TRBD2,TGTGCCAGCAGCTGGGAGACTAGCGGTAGACCCTACGAGCAGTACTTC,CASSWETSGRPYEQYF
TRBJ1-6,TRBV5-1,NA,TRBD1,TGCGCCAGCAGCCCGGGACAGGGGGTCTCCTATAATTCACCCCTCCACTTT,CASSPGQGVSYNSPLHF
TRBJ2-7,TRBV18,few,NA,TGTGCCAGCTCACCCAAGCCTGACGCGGCTCTTGAGCAGTACTTC,CASSPKPDAALEQYF
TRBJ1-5,TRBV18,NA,NA,TGTGCCAGCTCACCCACACGAGAGGAGCCCCAGCATTTT,CASSPTREEPQHF
TRBJ1-2,TRBV3-1/TRBV3-2,NA,TRBD1,TGTGCCAGCAGCCAAGCCGCGGACAGGGGATTCTATGGCTACACCTTC,CASSQAADRGFYGYTF
TRBJ2-1,TRBV7-6,NA,NA,TGTGCCAGCAGCTTATCGGGAGCTGTGGGTGAGCAGTTCTTC,CASSLSGAVGEQFF
TRBJ1-3,TRBV12-3/TRBV12-4,NA,NA,TGTGCCAGCACCCACCGGGGAAACACCATATATTTT,CASTHRGNTIYF
TRBJ1-2,TRBV3-1/TRBV3-2,NA,NA,TGTGCCAGCAGCCAAGCAGGAGGGTTAAACTATGGCTACACCTTC,CASSQAGGLNYGYTF